This T cell receptor (beta chain) is drawn from a study of T cells in Graves' hyperthyroidism and ophthalmopathy. General study results and limits: The model predicted ophthalmopathy a median around 6 months before onset.

The CDR3 extends over 15 amino acids. V was pared by 4 bases and J by 6 bases, with 20 bases between. Germline-derived CDR1 and CDR2 are SGHRS and YFSETQ. Amplified regions were TCR beta CDR3 sequences from RNA transcripts. HTBI primers drove first-round RT-PCR of the TCR CDR3. TCRdb re-called the multiplex PCR reads through MiXCR, storing one row per CDR3 protein. The table shows about 210,000 distinct CDR3 sequences, with roughly a sixth occurring only once. This clonotype was picked up one time. What it recognizes is unknown. The source is a middle-aged man with Graves' hyperthyroidism. This chain uses TRBV5-1 with TRBJ2-7, with D possibly matching TRBD2 (6 bases). Sequences were obtained from blood. CDR3 sequence: CASSVGGTGMGEQYF. CDR3 DNA sequence: TGCGCCAGCAGCGTGGGGGGAACCGGGATGGGCGAGCAGTACTTC.